These T cell receptor beta chains were read from a single sample in a study of blood T cell repertoires in COVID-19. Clones were read by immunoSEQ multiplex PCR, and TCRdb kept only the in-frame ones, dropping some. This sample yields around 110,000 clones, of which about two thirds are seen a single time; approximately 0.9% belongs to the top ten. Sample: peripheral blood. These receptors all come from a human donor with acute or convalescent COVID-19. The donor label of this sample is uncertain. Each CDR3 is given with its conserved first and last residue. A D gene is named only where the DNA matches it firmly. Rows may omit the clone size; those that give it use once, few, many or a size class.

d_call j_call clone_size v_call cdr3_aa cdr3_nt
TRBD1 TRBJ2-3 few TRBV7-9 CASSLGTGSTDTQYF TGTGCCAGCAGCTTAGGGACAGGGAGCACAGATACGCAGTATTTT
TRBD1 TRBJ1-5 NA TRBV15 CATSRDKGGQGNQPQHF TGTGCCACCAGCAGAGATAAGGGCGGACAGGGGAATCAGCCCCAGCATTTT
TRBD2 TRBJ2-5 NA TRBV7-9 CASSLEGLAQETQYF TGTGCCAGCAGCTTAGAGGGACTAGCGCAAGAGACCCAGTACTTC
TRBD1 TRBJ1-5 NA TRBV28 CASSLWAGGRNQPQHF TGTGCCAGCAGTTTATGGGCAGGGGGTAGGAATCAGCCCCAGCATTTT
TRBD2 TRBJ2-5 NA TRBV7-9 CASSLLAGWETQYF TGTGCCAGCAGCTTACTAGCGGGGTGGGAGACCCAGTACTTC
NA TRBJ2-1 NA TRBV10-2 CASSESGREQFF TGCGCCAGCAGTGAGTCCGGCAGGGAGCAGTTCTTC
TRBD1 TRBJ1-6 NA TRBV24-1 CATSAGTGPNSPLHF TGTGCCACCAGTGCCGGGACAGGGCCTAATTCACCCCTCCACTTT
TRBD1 TRBJ1-2 few TRBV7-9 CASSARQGWYGYTF TGTGCCAGCAGCGCGAGACAGGGATGGTATGGCTACACCTTC
NA TRBJ1-1 NA TRBV28 CASSLQWTEAFF TGTGCCAGCAGTTTACAGTGGACTGAAGCTTTCTTT
TRBD1 TRBJ1-4 NA TRBV5-1 CASSFGTGKNEKLFF TGCGCCAGCAGCTTCGGGACAGGGAAGAATGAAAAACTGTTTTTT
NA TRBJ2-3 NA TRBV6-1 CASSGMYAVQGRGTDTQYF TGTGCCAGCAGTGGGATGTATGCGGTTCAGGGGAGAGGCACAGATACGCAGTATTTT
NA TRBJ2-3 once TRBV5-1 CASAETTMSTDTQYF TGCGCCAGCGCAGAGACTACCATGAGCACAGATACGCAGTATTTT
TRBD1 TRBJ2-5 NA TRBV7-9 CASSPGQGAQETQYF TGTGCCAGCAGCCCGGGACAGGGGGCTCAAGAGACCCAGTACTTC
NA TRBJ2-3 NA TRBV27 CASSLLATDTQYF TGTGCCAGCAGTTTACTAGCCACAGATACGCAGTATTTT
TRBD1 TRBJ1-5 NA TRBV5-8 CASSLGDRAAQPQHF TGTGCCAGCAGCTTAGGCGACAGGGCTGCTCAGCCCCAGCATTTT
NA TRBJ1-3 NA TRBV9 CASSRDTGNTIYF TGTGCCAGCAGCCGGGACACTGGAAACACCATATATTTT
TRBD1 TRBJ2-5 NA TRBV2 CASGWTGGRETQYF TGTGCCAGCGGCTGGACAGGGGGAAGGGAGACCCAGTACTTC
TRBD1 TRBJ1-6 once TRBV24-1 CATTTGQRSSYNSPLHF TGTGCCACGACGACGGGACAGAGAAGCTCCTATAATTCACCCCTCCACTTT
NA TRBJ2-7 NA TRBV7-9 CASSRGQTYEQYF TGTGCCAGCAGTCGTGGACAGACCTACGAGCAGTACTTC
NA TRBJ2-5 NA TRBV5-1 CASSLTPGQEETQYF TGCGCCAGCAGCTTGACGCCGGGACAAGAAGAGACCCAGTACTTC
TRBD1 TRBJ2-5 NA TRBV29-1 CSAVRGLETQYF TGCAGCGCCGTAAGGGGGCTGGAGACCCAGTACTTC
TRBD1 TRBJ1-6 NA TRBV19 CASSNYRDRGRSPLHF TGTGCCAGTAGTAACTACCGGGACAGGGGTCGTTCACCCCTCCACTTT
NA TRBJ1-4 NA TRBV21-1 CASSQPGTGGLGGEKLFF TGTGCCAGCAGCCAACCCGGGACAGGGGGCCTTGGGGGCGAAAAACTGTTTTTT
TRBD2 TRBJ2-3 NA TRBV28 CASSLLAAGARVTDTQYF TGTGCCAGCAGTCTTCTAGCGGCCGGGGCCCGCGTTACAGATACGCAGTATTTT
NA TRBJ1-1 NA TRBV6-1 CASSEGQANEAFF TGTGCCAGCAGTGAGGGGCAGGCGAATGAAGCTTTCTTT
TRBD1 TRBJ2-7 NA TRBV25-1 CASSVTGTGYEQYF TGTGCCAGCAGTGTCACAGGGACAGGGTACGAGCAGTACTTC
TRBD1 TRBJ2-2 NA TRBV27 CASTGTGDAGELFF TGTGCCAGCACAGGGACAGGGGACGCCGGGGAGCTGTTTTTT
NA TRBJ2-3 NA TRBV24-1 CATSDPAGQSTDTQYF TGTGCCACCAGTGACCCTGCGGGGCAGAGCACAGATACGCAGTATTTT
TRBD1 TRBJ2-5 NA TRBV15 CATSRAPSGGWETQYF TGTGCCACCAGCAGAGCGCCCTCAGGGGGCTGGGAGACCCAGTACTTC
NA TRBJ1-3 NA TRBV7-9 CASSLGDTGNTIYF TGTGCCAGCAGCTTAGGGGACACTGGAAACACCATATATTTT
TRBD1 TRBJ2-6 NA TRBV23-1 CASSLTNRGPFTGANVLTF TGCGCCAGCAGCCTCACTAACAGGGGCCCCTTCACTGGGGCCAACGTCCTGACTTTC
TRBD2 TRBJ2-5 NA TRBV4-1 CASSQLGGADLQETQYF TGCGCCAGCAGCCAACTCGGGGGGGCGGACCTCCAAGAGACCCAGTACTTC
TRBD2 TRBJ2-7 NA TRBV18 CASSPPVSRETYEQYF TGTGCCAGCTCACCACCGGTTTCGCGGGAGACCTACGAGCAGTACTTC
NA TRBJ1-2 medium-sized TRBV4-1 CASSVSPAAGYTF TGCGCCAGCAGCGTTAGCCCGGCCGCGGGGTACACCTTC
NA TRBJ1-4 NA TRBV18 CASSPPWGLGEKLFF TGTGCCAGCTCACCACCGTGGGGGCTCGGTGAAAAACTGTTTTTT
NA TRBJ2-3 NA TRBV5-1 CASSLLDTQYF TGCGCCAGCAGCTTACTAGATACGCAGTATTTT
TRBD1 TRBJ2-1 NA TRBV12-5 CAVTQGAGNEQFF TGTGCTGTTACACAGGGGGCGGGAAATGAGCAGTTCTTC
NA TRBJ1-5 NA TRBV4-1 CASSQGGGVNHQPQHF TGCGCCAGCAGCCAAGGGGGCGGGGTCAACCATCAGCCCCAGCATTTT
NA TRBJ2-5 NA TRBV18 CASSPLPSGGETQYF TGTGCCAGCTCACCACTACCCTCCGGGGGAGAGACCCAGTACTTC
NA TRBJ2-2 NA TRBV9 CASSVESFGTGELFF TGTGCCAGCAGCGTAGAAAGCTTCGGCACCGGGGAGCTGTTTTTT
NA TRBJ2-4 NA TRBV23-1 CASSLFIAKNIQYF TGCGCCAGCAGCCTCTTTATAGCCAAAAACATTCAGTACTTC
TRBD2 TRBJ2-5 NA TRBV3-1/TRBV3-2 CASSHHPRGGGAPRETQYF TGTGCCAGCAGCCACCACCCGAGGGGCGGGGGGGCCCCGCGGGAGACCCAGTACTTC
NA TRBJ1-2 NA TRBV11-2 CASRPPGSYGYTF TGTGCCAGCAGACCCCCGGGGAGCTATGGCTACACCTTC